The next 2 T cell receptor beta chains were all read from a single sample in a study of molecular identifiers for immune sequencing clone quantification. Using its own MiXCR run on the PCR reads, TCRdb lists one record per CDR3 protein. The sample lists approximately 36,000 distinct CDR3 sequences, approximately 17% seen once, with approximately 6.7% in the top ten. The sequencing sample was made of naive CD8+ T cells from blood, with Jurkat cell RNA spiked in. Subset: FACS-sorted CD8+CD4-CCR7+CD45RA+ naive T cells. These receptors all come from a human donor in good health. Some libraries in this study had Jurkat cell RNA spiked in.

The table lists this clonotype with many counts. The V gene is TRBV6-5, the J gene TRBJ2-3; the match to TRBD2 covers 13 bases. This CDR3 region has 15 residues. Germline CDR1 and CDR2: MNHEY and SVGAGI. The trim removed 4 bases at V and 4 bases at J, leaving 2 bases unmatched. The CDR3 sequence: CASSSTSGRPDTQYF. The CDR3 nucleotides read TGTGCCAGCAGTTCGACTAGCGGGAGGCCAGATACGCAGTATTTT.

This clonotype has just a few counts. A single base separates this from a much larger clone, so it may be a read error. This sequence joins TRBV5-6 and TRBJ2-2, with unresolved D. Germline CDR1 is SGHDT and CDR2 is YYEEEE. The CDR3 consists of 14 residues. CDR3 region: CTSSLDLNTGELFF. The CDR3 DNA reads as TGTACCAGCAGCTTAGACCTGAACACCGGGGAGCTGTTTTTT.